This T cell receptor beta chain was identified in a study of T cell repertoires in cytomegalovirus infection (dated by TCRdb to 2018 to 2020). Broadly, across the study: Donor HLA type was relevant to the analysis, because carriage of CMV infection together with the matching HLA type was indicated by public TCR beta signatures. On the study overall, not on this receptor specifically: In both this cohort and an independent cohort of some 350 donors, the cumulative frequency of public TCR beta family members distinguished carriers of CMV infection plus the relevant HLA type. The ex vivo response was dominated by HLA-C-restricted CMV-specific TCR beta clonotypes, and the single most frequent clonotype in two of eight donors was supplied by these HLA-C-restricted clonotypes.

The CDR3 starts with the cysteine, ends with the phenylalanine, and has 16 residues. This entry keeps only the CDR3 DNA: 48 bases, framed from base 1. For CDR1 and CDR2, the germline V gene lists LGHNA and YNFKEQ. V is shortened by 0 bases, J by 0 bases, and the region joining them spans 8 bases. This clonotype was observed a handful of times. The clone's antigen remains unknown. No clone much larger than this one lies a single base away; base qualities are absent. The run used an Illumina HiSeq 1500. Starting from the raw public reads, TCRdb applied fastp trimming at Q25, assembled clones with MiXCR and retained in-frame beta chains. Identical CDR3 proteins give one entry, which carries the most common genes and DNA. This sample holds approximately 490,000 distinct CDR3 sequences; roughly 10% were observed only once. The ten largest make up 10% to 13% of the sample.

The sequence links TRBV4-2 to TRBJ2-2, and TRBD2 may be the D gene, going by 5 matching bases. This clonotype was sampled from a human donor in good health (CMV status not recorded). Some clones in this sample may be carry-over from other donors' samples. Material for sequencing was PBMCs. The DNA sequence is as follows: TGTGCCAGCAGCCAAGAAGGCGGGTCGAACACCGGGGAGCTGTTTTTT. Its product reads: CASSQEGGSNTGELFF.